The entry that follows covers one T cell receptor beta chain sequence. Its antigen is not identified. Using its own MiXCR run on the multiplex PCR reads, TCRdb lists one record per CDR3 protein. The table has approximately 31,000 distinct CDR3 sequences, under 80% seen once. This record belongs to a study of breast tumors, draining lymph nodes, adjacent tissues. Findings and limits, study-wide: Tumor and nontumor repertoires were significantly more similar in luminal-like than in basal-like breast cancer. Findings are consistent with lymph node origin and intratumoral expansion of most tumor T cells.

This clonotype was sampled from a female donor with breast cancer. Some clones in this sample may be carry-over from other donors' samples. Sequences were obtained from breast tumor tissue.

CDR3 sequence (DNA): TGTGCCAGTACCTCCGGGACTAGCTACAATGAGCAGTTCTTC. Amino acid sequence: CASTSGTSYNEQFF. The chain joins TRBV19 to TRBJ2-1, with 8 bases that match TRBD2. This CDR3 contains 14 residues. CDR1 is LNHDA and CDR2 is SQIVND in the germline V gene (reference sequence). The V gene end was trimmed by 7 bases and the J gene end by 3 bases; junction bases not matched to a gene: 5.